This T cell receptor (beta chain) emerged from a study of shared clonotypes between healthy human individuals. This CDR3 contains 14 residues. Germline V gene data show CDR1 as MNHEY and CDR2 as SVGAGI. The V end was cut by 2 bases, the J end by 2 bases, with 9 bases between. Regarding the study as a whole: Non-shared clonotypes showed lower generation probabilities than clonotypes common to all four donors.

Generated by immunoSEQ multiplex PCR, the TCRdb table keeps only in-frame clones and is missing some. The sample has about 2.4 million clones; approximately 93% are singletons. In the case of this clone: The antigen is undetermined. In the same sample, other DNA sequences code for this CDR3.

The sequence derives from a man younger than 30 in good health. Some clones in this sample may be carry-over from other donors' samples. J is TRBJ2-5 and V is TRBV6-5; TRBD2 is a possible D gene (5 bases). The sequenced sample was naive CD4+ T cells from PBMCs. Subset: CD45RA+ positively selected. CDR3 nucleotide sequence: TGTGCCAGCAGTTACACCCGAGGGCAAGAGACCCAGTACTTC. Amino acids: CASSYTRGQETQYF.